This TCR beta chain was captured in a study of post-analysis software for immune sequencing data. General study points: Comparison of patients with controls showed 5 or 6 TRBV segments more frequent in patients, TRBV5-6, TRBV5-1 and TRBV20-1 among them.

V was clipped by 0 bases and J by 2 bases; unmatched bases: 6. This CDR3 spans 16 amino acids. The germline V gene has CDR1 LGHDT and CDR2 YNNKEL (reference sequence). Built from TCR beta cDNA, the libraries had unique molecular identifiers in them. Once roughly 0.9 to 10 million T cells were used, a few hundred thousand cDNA molecules resulted. TCRdb reprocessed the PCR reads with MiXCR, giving one entry per CDR3 protein. The repertoire holds around 440,000 distinct CDR3 sequences, nearly 45% seen once, with roughly 12% in the top ten. This clonotype occurred a few times. Antigen specificity is unknown.

This receptor was taken from a girl aged 5-17 years with multiple sclerosis. This chain joins TRBV3-1 and TRBJ1-1; 7 nucleotides align to TRBD1. Sequenced sample: blood. The CDR3 DNA reads TGTGCCAGCAGCCAAGAGGCCCGACAGGGCAACACTGAAGCTTTCTTT. This encodes CASSQEARQGNTEAFF.